Each of the 16 T cell receptor beta chains below was sequenced from the same sample in a study of blood T cell repertoires in COVID-19 (dated by TCRdb to the early 2020s). The library was prepared using the immunoSEQ multiplex PCR assay. This is the immuneACCESS table as TCRdb keeps it, with only in-frame sequences that have V and J called. A part of the clones is gone; compared with another copy, unresolved V genes explain less than half, and the rest is unexplained. The sample table contains 220,000 or so clones; only one count was recorded for roughly 82% of them. The top ten constitute roughly 1.9% of the sample. Sequencing input: PBMCs or T cells enriched from blood (not recorded which). These receptors were collected from a woman between 45 and 65 years old who had recovered from COVID-19.

There are a few counts of this clone. This rearrangement joins TRBV9 to TRBJ1-6, with a tentative D call TRBD1 (6 bases). The germline V gene has CDR1 SGDLS and CDR2 YYNGEE. V lost 4 bases and J 5 bases, leaving 10 bases between the germline ends. CDR3 length equals 14 residues. The CDR3 DNA follows: TGTGCCAGCAGCTTGGGGGCGAATAATTCACCCCTCCACTTT. Translation gives CASSLGANNSPLHF.

The chain joins TRBV6-5 to TRBJ1-6; 7 nucleotides match TRBD1. Germline V gene sequence: CDR1 MNHEY, CDR2 SVGAGI. The CDR3 extends over 16 amino acids. V shed 0 bases and J 6 bases; nucleotides not matched to a gene: 5. CDR3 amino acids: CASSYSGRGSNSPLHF. The CDR3 nucleotides are TGTGCCAGCAGTTACTCGGGCAGGGGGAGTAATTCACCCCTCCACTTT.

This clone was recorded once. The chain carries TRBV4-1 and TRBJ2-4; D is unresolved. The CDR3 extends over 15 amino acids. V lost 2 bases and J 6 bases, leaving 14 bases between the germline ends. The V gene's germline CDR1 is MGHRA and CDR2 YSYEKL. This CDR3 reads CASSQSLGGGNIQYF. The CDR3 DNA reads TGCGCCAGCAGCCAATCCCTAGGCGGCGGAAACATTCAGTACTTC.

The V and J genes are TRBV6-5 and TRBJ2-7; the match to TRBD1 covers 8 bases. This CDR3 has 15 amino acids. With 5 bases clipped from V and 6 bases from J, the junction kept 12 bases outside the gene matches. CDR1 MNHEY and CDR2 SVGAGI come from the germline V gene. The CDR3 region has the DNA TGTGCCAGCAGTAACCAGGGGGCTGGTGCATCCGAGCAGTACTTC. Its translation: CASSNQGAGASEQYF.

The genes are TRBV6-5 and TRBJ1-1; 12 positions agree with TRBD1. Germline V lookup: CDR1 MNHEY, CDR2 SVGAGI. The CDR3 totals 15 residues. Trimming cost V 4 bases and J 6 bases; bases outside gene matches: 6. CDR3 loop: CASSWGDRGLAEAFF. The CDR3 region has the DNA TGTGCCAGCAGTTGGGGGGACAGGGGGCTTGCTGAAGCTTTCTTT.

A single count supports this clone. This chain uses TRBV7-3 with TRBJ2-5; D is perhaps TRBD2 (6 bases). Trimming took off 5 bases at V and 2 bases at J, with 15 bases between the two ends. CDR3 length: 15 residues. Germline loops: CDR1 SGHTA, CDR2 FQGTGA. The CDR3 reads CASSVYTGVQETQYF. As DNA, the CDR3 is TGTGCCAGCAGCGTGTATACGGGGGTTCAAGAGACCCAGTACTTC.

J is TRBJ2-4 and V is TRBV4-3, with TRBD2 identical over 16 bases. CDR3 size: 20 residues. Germline V gene lookup returns CDR1 LGHNA and CDR2 YSLEER. The V segment lost 2 bases and the J segment 1 base; nucleotides outside the gene matches: 8. The CDR3 nucleotides are TGCGCCAGCAGCCAAACCCAGGGACTAGCGGGGGGGCCGGCCAAAAACATTCAGTACTTC. Amino acid sequence: CASSQTQGLAGGPAKNIQYF.

The chain uses TRBV19 and TRBJ1-5, with TRBD1 matching over 9 bases. After removal of 6 bases from V and 1 base from J, the junction contained 10 bases not matched to a gene. Germline-derived CDR1 and CDR2 are LNHDA and SQIVND (reference sequence). CDR3 length: 17 residues. Here the CDR3 reads CASRPYGTGRSNQPQHF. For the CDR3, the DNA is TGTGCCAGTAGACCCTACGGGACAGGGCGCAGCAATCAGCCCCAGCATTTT.

This clone was detected only once. The rearrangement links TRBV2 to TRBJ1-6, with 9 bases aligning to TRBD1. The germline gives CDR1 SNHLY, CDR2 FYNNEI. The CDR3 sequence is 18 residues long. J lost 0 bases, V lost 4 bases, and 7 bases had no gene match. The CDR3 bases are TGTGCCAGCAGTGTTGGACAGGGGAGGAGCTCCTATAATTCACCCCTCCACTTT. Protein: CASSVGQGRSSYNSPLHF.

This chain links TRBV28 with TRBJ2-1; perhaps TRBD2 as D (5 bases). The CDR3 extends over 15 amino acids. V was pared by 5 bases and J by 2 bases, with 13 bases between. The germline gives CDR1 MDHEN, CDR2 SYDVKM. Written as DNA, the CDR3 is TGTGCCAGCAGTGGGCTAGCCCGGACCTACAATGAGCAGTTCTTC. This encodes CASSGLARTYNEQFF.

In this sample, this clone turned up a few times. The rearrangement links TRBV9 to TRBJ2-3, with 7 positions matching TRBD2. The CDR3 is 16 residues long. The V gene's germline CDR1 is SGDLS and CDR2 YYNGEE. Unmatched junction bases numbered 13, after V lost 7 bases and J lost 2 bases. The CDR3 reads CASGGGILGNTDTQYF. CDR3 DNA sequence: TGTGCCAGCGGGGGAGGGATCCTGGGGAACACAGATACGCAGTATTTT.

The chain combines TRBV7-6 with TRBJ1-4; D call uncertain. Between the trimmed V and J ends, which lost 5 bases and 8 bases, there was a span of 21 bases. Germline lookup yields CDR1 SGHVS and CDR2 FNYEAQ. The CDR3 consists of 16 residues. CDR3 sequence (DNA): TGTGCCAGCAGCCGAAATCTTATTGGCTCCCCGGAAAAACTGTTTTTT. It is translated as CASSRNLIGSPEKLFF.

This chain joins TRBV4-1 and TRBJ1-5; unclear D gene. Germline V gene sequence: CDR1 MGHRA, CDR2 YSYEKL. V lost 4 bases and J lost 7, with 20 bases in between. This CDR3 has 16 amino acids. CDR3 sequence: CASSPIRGGLGQPQHF. The DNA for the CDR3 is TGCGCCAGCAGCCCCATTCGGGGAGGGTTGGGCCAGCCCCAGCATTTT.

In nucleotides, the CDR3 is TGTGCCAGCAGCCGGCCATCCTTCCTAGACTACACCTTC. As protein: CASSRPSFLDYTF. The chain employs TRBV7-9 and TRBJ1-2; D ambiguous. Germline CDR1 is SEHNR and CDR2 is FQNEAQ (reference sequence). V was trimmed by 5 bases and J by 10 bases, leaving 17 bases between them. CDR3 size: 13 residues. The full variable domain, rest sourced from reference TRBV7-9 and TRBJ1-2, is DTGVSQNPRHKITKRGQNVTFRCDPISEHNRLYWYRQTLGQGPEFLTYFQNEAQLEKSRLLSDRFSAERPKGSFSTLEIQRTEQGDSAMYLCASSRPSFLDYTFGSGTRLTVV.

The J gene is TRBJ1-5, the V gene TRBV6-1; TRBD1 is a possible D gene (6 bases). The CDR3 runs to 17 residues. Germline-derived CDR1 and CDR2 are MNHNS and SASEGT. Trimming pared 1 base from V and 0 bases from J, leaving 13 bases between. The DNA for the CDR3 is TGTGCCAGCAGTGAAGGTCGTGGGGGCTATAGCAATCAGCCCCAGCATTTT. This codes for CASSEGRGGYSNQPQHF.

This chain joins TRBV11-2 and TRBJ1-3, with D perhaps matching TRBD1 (6 bases). CDR3 length equals 18 residues. Trimming took off 3 bases at V and 1 base at J, with 19 bases between the two ends. Germline V gene sequence: CDR1 SGHAT, CDR2 FQNNGV. The CDR3 region has the DNA TGTGCCAGCAGCTTTCTACTCTTACAGGGAGGGTCTGGAAACACCATATATTTT. This translates into CASSFLLLQGGSGNTIYF.